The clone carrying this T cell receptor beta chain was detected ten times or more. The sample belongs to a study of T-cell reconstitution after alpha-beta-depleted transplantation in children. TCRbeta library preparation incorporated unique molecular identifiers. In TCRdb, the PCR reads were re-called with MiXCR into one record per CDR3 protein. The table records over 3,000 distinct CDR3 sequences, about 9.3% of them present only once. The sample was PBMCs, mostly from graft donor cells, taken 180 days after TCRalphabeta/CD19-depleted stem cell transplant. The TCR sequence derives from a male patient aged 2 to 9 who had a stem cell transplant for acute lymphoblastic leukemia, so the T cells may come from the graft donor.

CDR3 nucleotide sequence: TGTGCCAGCAGCTCTAGCGGGTCAGGCAATGAGCAGTTCTTC. Its translation: CASSSSGSGNEQFF. The chain uses TRBV7-9 and TRBJ2-1; 8 nucleotides agree with TRBD2. The V and J ends lost 4 bases and 6 bases, in that order; junction bases with no gene match: 5. This CDR3 has 14 amino acids. Germline lookup yields CDR1 SEHNR and CDR2 FQNEAQ (reference sequence).